A selection of T cell receptor beta chains follows, all from one sample in a study of regulatory T cells in long-lasting Graves disease. TCRdb redid the calling of the multiplex PCR reads with MiXCR, one entry per CDR3 protein. The sample lists around 400,000 distinct CDR3 sequences; 15% to 18% were seen once. The specimen comprised peripheral blood mononuclear cells (PBMCs), sampled at new diagnosis, from a patient treated with antithyroid drugs. These receptors were collected from a female donor with Graves disease. Each CDR3 is given without its conserved first and last residue.

v_call cdr3_aa
TRBV12-3/TRBV12-4 ASSFGTGAMQF
TRBV20-1 SASEGQGLYGANVLT
TRBV7-2 ASSLKYWGHNTDTQY
TRBV6-2/TRBV6-3 ASSYSWSYYGYT
TRBV7-7 ASSESGDNEQF
TRBV3-1 ASNKGPRWETQY
TRBV3-1 ASSQAVSNYA
TRBV28 ASSSPFGSSEAF
TRBV20-1 SARKAPGRLMNTEAF
TRBV20-1 SASSGSPYNEQF
TRBV6-2/TRBV6-3 ASRTPRLAGGDETQY
TRBV4-2 ASSHMASGGQGHDYGYT
TRBV30 AWSGNFYEQY
TRBV29-1 SVEDLGLAGGKGETQY
TRBV7-9 ASSFGQWGTDTQY
TRBV12-3/TRBV12-4 ASRPYPGTSNEQF
TRBV20-1 SARLSGYNEWQF
TRBV12-3/TRBV12-4 ASSPIPNEGKLF
TRBV29-1 SGWGEDIFREQF
TRBV11-2 ASSPTRTGELF
TRBV2 ASVYRRPGANVLT
TRBV12-3/TRBV12-4 ASSLVGRGLHNEQF
TRBV6-1 ASSGRPTEAF
TRBV6-1 ASRSLAGGSYNEQF
TRBV7-2 ASSPGGGRYSYEQY
TRBV20-1 SADPGISTDTQY
TRBV7-2 ASSLVGGNADTQY
TRBV20-1 SASISGGETQY
TRBV7-7 ASSRTSGLETQY
TRBV2 ASSEAEAGYRDEQF
TRBV7-3 ASSRWGGDTDTQY
TRBV5-1 ASGTEVGKALSGELF
TRBV5-1 ASSGASGTSASTDTQY
TRBV3-1 ASSPVSRVYEQY
TRBV5-1 ASSLGTGLLSNYGYT
TRBV28 ASSLRSRGPRETQY
TRBV4-1 ASSQDQSSGPREVPYEQY
TRBV7-3 ASSLEGGIHNEQF
TRBV13 ASSRGRGNYGYT
TRBV20-1 SARGRGRAYNEQF
TRBV12-3/TRBV12-4 ASSLPGVGADTQY
TRBV6-1 ASENARNTEAF
TRBV6-9 ASSYWNSPLH